Included here is one T cell receptor (beta chain) sequence, with context. CDR1 and CDR2 (germline): KGHDR, SFDVKD. The CDR3 has 13 residues. The V end lost 10 bases, the J end lost 1 base, and 9 bases lay between the germline ends. This sample is part of a study of blood T cell repertoires in COVID-19. Sequenced by immunoSEQ multiplex PCR; TCRdb stores in-frame clones only, minus some. This sample carries more than 13,000 clones, approximately 88% of them seen once, and the ten largest clones take around 2%. The sample consisted of peripheral blood. This clonotype originated in an older woman in a cohort sampled during active or convalescent COVID-19. The chain links TRBV24-1 to TRBJ2-2; D perhaps matches TRBD2 (6 bases). The CDR3 region is CATGDLNTGELFF. The CDR3 DNA sequence: TGTGCCACGGGGGACTTGAACACCGGGGAGCTGTTTTTT.